Below are 30 T cell receptor beta chains sequenced from a single sample in a study of CD8+ T cells in alopecia areata. The treatment was: oral pan-JAK inhibitor, 5-10 mg twice daily. The sequencing template was cDNA reverse transcribed from extracted RNA. This table comes from immunoSEQ multiplex PCR, and its TCRdb copy is limited to in-frame clones, with some not included. The top ten clones hold about 9.4% of a sample with more than 150,000 clones, about 51% of them seen once. This specimen was CD8+ T cells sorted from blood, taken around week 52, from a patient treated with tofacitinib. Every receptor here comes from a human donor with alopecia areata.

The chain uses TRBV30 and TRBJ1-5; 7 bases map to TRBD1. The length of the CDR3 is 14 residues. Trimming removed 6 bases from V and 4 bases from J; junction bases left unmatched: 9. CDR1 is GTSNPN, CDR2 SVGIG, per germline (reference sequence). The CDR3 DNA follows: TGTGCCTGTGAGTCCGGGACAGAGAATCAGCCCCAGCATTTT. Translation: CACESGTENQPQHF.

This clone was observed a few times. The rearrangement links TRBV27 to TRBJ1-2; D gene ambiguous. This CDR3 has 11 residues. V lost 6 bases and J lost 4, with 6 bases in between. CDR1 and CDR2 (germline): MNHEY, SMNVEV (reference sequence). CDR3 sequence (DNA): TGTGCCAGCAGGGACGGCTATGGCTACACCTTC. It encodes CASRDGYGYTF.

This clone was seen more than once but under ten times. The V call is TRBV18, the J call TRBJ2-1, with TRBD2 matching 10 bases. Per the germline V gene, CDR1 is KGHSH and CDR2 is LQKENI. This CDR3 is built from 14 residues. V trimming: 1 base; J trimming: 10 bases; junction bases outside the gene matches: 4. CDR3 in DNA: TGTGCCAGCTCACCACAGCGGGGGGGCAACGAGCAGTTCTTC. Translation gives CASSPQRGGNEQFF.

The chain combines TRBV5-1 with TRBJ1-2, with 9 bases aligning to TRBD1. The V and J ends lost 0 bases and 7 bases, in that order; junction bases with no gene match: 4. The CDR3 spans 14 residues. Looked up from germline, CDR1 is SGHRS and CDR2 is YFSETQ. The CDR3 reads CASSLDRGPGGYTF. The CDR3 nucleotides are TGCGCCAGCAGCTTGGACAGGGGGCCAGGTGGCTACACCTTC.

With regard to this clone: Other DNA sequences in the same sample also yield this CDR3. This sequence joins TRBV9 and TRBJ2-1; a weak D match, TRBD1 (5 bases). V lost 2 bases and J 4 bases, leaving 7 bases between the germline ends. The CDR3 covers 13 residues. Germline CDR1 SGDLS, CDR2 YYNGEE. The chain's CDR3 is CASSVDSYNEQFF. CDR3 nucleotides: TGTGCCAGCAGCGTCGACAGTTACAATGAGCAGTTCTTC. Drawing the rest from reference TRBV9 and TRBJ2-1, the complete variable domain is DSGVTQTPKHLITATGQRVTLRCSPRSGDLSVYWYQQSLDQGLQFLIQYYNGEERAKGNILERFSAQQFPDLHSELNLSSLELGDSALYFCASSVDSYNEQFFGPGTRLTVL.

The chain combines TRBV6-6 with TRBJ2-7; D not certain. Germline-derived CDR1 and CDR2 are MNHNY and SVGAGI (reference sequence). The CDR3 totals 12 residues. Trimming left V 5 bases short and J 5 bases short, with 10 bases between. The CDR3 reads CASSLIRDEQYF. The CDR3 DNA follows: TGTGCCAGCAGTCTGATTCGCGACGAGCAGTACTTC.

V is TRBV30 and J is TRBJ2-2, with D unresolved. Germline V lookup: CDR1 GTSNPN, CDR2 SVGIG (reference sequence). Trimming pared 0 bases from V and 3 bases from J, leaving 8 bases between. CDR3 length equals 14 residues. The chain's CDR3 is CAWSVPRDTGELFF. The CDR3 DNA reads as TGTGCCTGGAGTGTACCTAGAGACACCGGGGAGCTGTTTTTT.

Only a few counts were recorded for this clone. CDR3 residues: CASSYSTGTETQYF. For the CDR3, the DNA is TGTGCCAGCAGTTACTCGACGGGGACGGAGACCCAGTACTTC. The rearrangement uses TRBV6-5 and TRBJ2-5; TRBD1 or TRBD2 may be the D gene (5 bases each). The V end lost 0 bases, the J end lost 5 bases, and 10 bases lay between the germline ends. This CDR3 contains 14 residues. Germline lookup yields CDR1 MNHEY and CDR2 SVGAGI.

V gene TRBV2 combines with J gene TRBJ2-6, with TRBD1 matching 8 bases. The V and J ends lost 7 bases and 0 bases, in that order; junction bases with no gene match: 8. Germline V gene lookup returns CDR1 SNHLY and CDR2 FYNNEI. The CDR3 length is 17 residues. DNA for the CDR3: TGTGCCAGCACCGTGGGACAGGAGACCTCTGGGGCCAACGTCCTGACTTTC. Translating it yields CASTVGQETSGANVLTF.

V is TRBV10-2 and J is TRBJ2-5, with D tentatively TRBD1 (6 bases). The ends were cut back, 2 bases at V and 2 bases at J, with 6 bases in the middle. This CDR3 region has 13 residues. Germline loops: CDR1 WSHSY, CDR2 SAAADI. CDR3 residues: CASSEGQQETQYF. In DNA, the CDR3 is TGCGCCAGCAGTGAGGGACAGCAAGAGACCCAGTACTTC.

The chain couples TRBV14 to TRBJ2-1; D remains unclear. The CDR3 consists of 17 residues. V shed 0 bases and J shed 5 bases, with 17 bases lying between them. Germline CDR1 reads SGHDN; CDR2 reads FVKESK. The CDR3 protein is CASSQDPVAGDHNEQFF. DNA of the CDR3: TGTGCCAGCAGCCAAGATCCCGTAGCAGGCGACCACAATGAGCAGTTCTTC.

The gene calls are TRBV10-3 and TRBJ2-7, with 8 bases lining up with TRBD1. The CDR3 totals 14 residues. The V segment lost 7 bases and the J segment 0 bases; nucleotides outside the gene matches: 5. CDR1 is ENHRY and CDR2 is SYGVKD in the germline V gene. The CDR3 is CAIKTGARSYEQYF. The CDR3 DNA sequence: TGTGCCATCAAGACAGGGGCCCGCTCCTACGAGCAGTACTTC.

J is TRBJ2-7 and V is TRBV30, with no clear D. Trimming removed 1 base at V and 1 base at J, with 11 bases between. The CDR3 has 14 amino acids. Germline V gene sequence: CDR1 GTSNPN, CDR2 SVGIG (reference sequence). The CDR3 nucleotides read TGTGCCTGGAGTGGAGAAACAGATTCCTACGAGCAGTACTTC. This sequence encodes CAWSGETDSYEQYF. Full variable domain (rest looked up from reference TRBV30 and TRBJ2-7): SQTIHQWPATLVQPVGSPLSLECTVEGTSNPNLYWYRQAAGRGLQLLFYSVGIGQISSEVPQNLSASRPQDRQFILSSKKLLLSDSGFYLCAWSGETDSYEQYFGPGTRLTVT.

The chain joins TRBV29-1 to TRBJ2-5; TRBD2 might be the D (5 bases). The J call may be incorrect, as the DNA end agrees better with TRBJ2-7. This CDR3 spans 13 amino acids. Germline CDR1 is SQVTM and CDR2 is ANQGSEA. The CDR3 sequence: CSVAVETAYEQYF. CDR3 nucleotides: TGCAGCGTAGCGGTCGAAACGGCGTACGAGCAGTACTTC.

In its sample, this clone was seen many times. The rearrangement uses TRBV7-8 and TRBJ2-4, with D maybe TRBD1 (6 bases). In germline, CDR1 is SGHVS, CDR2 FQNEAQ. The ends were cut back, 1 base at V and 7 bases at J, with 8 bases in the middle. The CDR3 consists of 13 residues. The CDR3 sequence: CASSLDRENIQYF. The CDR3 DNA reads as TGTGCCAGCAGCTTAGACAGGGAGAACATTCAGTACTTC.

This clone was counted between two and nine times. This chain links TRBV10-3 with TRBJ1-5; perhaps TRBD1 as D (6 bases). Germline V lookup: CDR1 ENHRY, CDR2 SYGVKD. This CDR3 comprises 16 residues. V lost 2 bases to trimming and J lost 5 bases, with 16 bases between them. The CDR3 here is CAISESAGGGHQPQHF. CDR3 nucleotides: TGTGCCATCAGTGAGAGTGCGGGGGGCGGTCATCAGCCCCAGCATTTT.

The table lists this clone with a count of one. The DNA of the CDR3 is TGTGCCAGCAGCTTGGTATTGGGCAGGCGCAACGAGCAGTACTTC. It specifies CASSLVLGRRNEQYF. This chain joins TRBV5-6 and TRBJ2-7; D unclear. Germline CDR1 SGHDT, CDR2 YYEEEE. Trimming took off 0 bases at V and 5 bases at J, with 15 bases between the two ends. The CDR3 is made up of 15 amino acids. Full variable domain (missing parts from reference TRBV5-6 and TRBJ2-7): DAGVTQSPTHLIKTRGQQVTLRCSPKSGHDTVSWYQQALGQGPQFIFQYYEEEERQRGNFPDRFSGHQFPNYSSELNVNALLLGDSALYLCASSLVLGRRNEQYFGPGTRLTVT.

The chain has TRBV2 and TRBJ2-7; TRBD1 matches at 7 bases. The CDR3 contains 13 residues. With 8 bases clipped from V and 3 bases from J, the junction kept 7 bases outside the gene matches. Germline assignment: CDR1 SNHLY and CDR2 FYNNEI. The chain's CDR3 is CASRGQSFYEQYF. CDR3 DNA: TGTGCCAGCCGGGGACAGTCTTTCTACGAGCAGTACTTC. Full variable domain (missing parts from reference TRBV2 and TRBJ2-7): EPEVTQTPSHQVTQMGQEVILRCVPISNHLYFYWYRQILGQKVEFLVSFYNNEISEKSEIFDDQFSVERPDGSNFTLKIRSTKLEDSAMYFCASRGQSFYEQYFGPGTRLTVT.

The J gene is TRBJ2-7, the V gene TRBV5-6; perhaps D is TRBD1 or TRBD2 (5 bases each). The CDR3 extends over 14 amino acids. V was shortened by 5 bases and J by 4 bases, with 16 bases between the two germline ends. The germline CDR1 and CDR2 sequences are SGHDT and YYEEEE. The CDR3 DNA follows: TGTGCCAGCAGTGGACCGGGGACCACGTACGAGCAGTACTTC. This sequence encodes CASSGPGTTYEQYF.

In its sample, this clone was seen a few times. The CDR3 DNA sequence: TGTGCCAGTAGGCCCGACAGAGCTGGAAACACCATATATTTT. Protein: CASRPDRAGNTIYF. The chain uses TRBV19 and TRBJ1-3, with a possible D match to TRBD1 (5 bases). The CDR3 is 14 amino acids. V was cut by 6 bases and J by 2 bases, with 11 bases left in between. CDR1 is LNHDA and CDR2 is SQIVND in the germline V gene (reference sequence).

The genes are TRBV10-3 and TRBJ2-7, with D perhaps TRBD1 (5 bases). CDR1 and CDR2 from the germline V gene are ENHRY and SYGVKD. The CDR3 totals 14 residues. With 0 bases removed from V and 3 bases from J, the gap between germline ends came to 9 bases. CDR3 sequence reads: CAISESPGHYEQYF. DNA for the CDR3: TGTGCCATCAGTGAGTCGCCAGGGCACTACGAGCAGTACTTC.

The J gene is TRBJ1-1, the V gene TRBV4-3; D uncertain. Deletions cut 1 base from V and 1 base from J, with 4 bases between. The germline V gene encodes CDR1 LGHNA and CDR2 YSLEER. The CDR3 covers 13 residues. As DNA, the CDR3 is TGCGCCAGCAGCCAAGTGGGGAACACTGAAGCTTTCTTT. This translates into CASSQVGNTEAFF.

The gene calls are TRBV25-1 and TRBJ1-1; D is undetermined. Trimming left V 7 bases short and J 6 bases short, with 15 bases between. CDR3 length: 13 residues. The V gene's germline CDR1 is MGHDK and CDR2 SYGVNS. CDR3 bases: TGTGCCAGCAACAGCCCCACCGGGGCTGAAGCTTTCTTT. Its translation: CASNSPTGAEAFF.

The rearrangement uses TRBV5-1 and TRBJ1-1; D not certain. Trimming pared 0 bases from V and 0 bases from J, leaving 9 bases between. Germline V lookup: CDR1 SGHRS, CDR2 YFSETQ. CDR3 size: 15 residues. The CDR3 is CASSLEMTVNTEAFF. The CDR3 DNA reads as TGCGCCAGCAGCTTGGAAATGACGGTGAACACTGAAGCTTTCTTT.

The chain is built from TRBV30 and TRBJ1-2; 10 bases match TRBD1. The V gene end was trimmed by 4 bases and the J gene end by 4 bases; junction bases not matched to a gene: 9. The CDR3 is 15 residues long. Germline V gives CDR1 GTSNPN, CDR2 SVGIG (reference sequence). CDR3 DNA: TGTGCCTGGATGGGGGGACAGGGGCTTTTCTATGGCTACACCTTC. Its translation: CAWMGGQGLFYGYTF. The variable domain in full, completed from reference TRBV30 and TRBJ1-2, reads SQTIHQWPATLVQPVGSPLSLECTVEGTSNPNLYWYRQAAGRGLQLLFYSVGIGQISSEVPQNLSASRPQDRQFILSSKKLLLSDSGFYLCAWMGGQGLFYGYTFGSGTRLTVV.

This clone was detected a few times. V gene TRBV15 combines with J gene TRBJ2-5; maybe TRBD1 (5 bases). This CDR3 region has 14 residues. The germline gives CDR1 LNHNV, CDR2 YYDKDF (reference sequence). The germline V and J ends were trimmed by 4 bases and 3 bases, with 12 bases remaining between them. CDR3 residues: CATSKPTEEETQYF. The CDR3, as DNA: TGTGCCACCAGCAAACCGACAGAGGAAGAGACCCAGTACTTC.

The CDR3 here is CASSPDSVGPLHF. The CDR3 DNA sequence: TGTGCCAGCAGTCCAGACAGCGTGGGACCCCTCCACTTT. The V call is TRBV7-2, the J call TRBJ1-6; TRBD1 might be the D (5 bases). Between the trimmed V and J ends, which lost 6 bases and 12 bases, there was a span of 15 bases. The germline V gene has CDR1 SGHTA and CDR2 FQGNSA. This CDR3 contains 13 residues.

The chain uses TRBV9 and TRBJ2-6; D perhaps matches TRBD1 (6 bases). V was cut by 2 bases and J by 1 base, with 19 bases left in between. This CDR3 has 19 amino acids. CDR1 and CDR2 (germline): SGDLS, YYNGEE. CDR3 DNA: TGTGCCAGCAGCGTTAGACGGGACACTTTGTTTTCTGGGGCCAACGTCCTGACTTTC. Translating gives CASSVRRDTLFSGANVLTF.

CDR3: CASRGFWNTEAFF. The CDR3 nucleotides are TGTGCCAGCCGTGGGTTTTGGAACACTGAAGCTTTCTTT. This chain connects TRBV6-1 to TRBJ1-1, with unresolved D. The CDR3 spans 13 residues. Germline values: CDR1 MNHNS, CDR2 SASEGT. V was cut by 8 bases and J by 1 base, with 11 bases left in between.

The table lists this clone with a count of one. This chain links TRBV6-5 with TRBJ2-5, with TRBD1 identical over 8 bases. The CDR3 runs to 14 residues. CDR1 is MNHEY, CDR2 SVGAGI, per germline. Unmatched junction bases numbered 9, after V lost 7 bases and J lost 5 bases. The CDR3 bases are TGTGCCAGCAATCCCGGGACAGGTATTGAGACCCAGTACTTC. It specifies CASNPGTGIETQYF.